This paragraph reports one T cell receptor beta chain. CD4 enrichment then naive enrichment separated naive from memory CD4+ cells. Some clones are missing from TCRdb's copy, which holds only in-frame ones; the method was immunoSEQ multiplex PCR. The sample consists of around 54,000 clones, 92% of them appearing once. The entry originates in a study of CD4 T cells in relation to SARS-CoV-2 and coronaviruses. Background on the study: The restricting HLA molecule for shared crossreactive spike epitopes was mapped.

This CDR3 has 13 amino acids. CDR1 and CDR2 from the germline V gene are MGHDK and SYGVNS. Between the trimmed V and J ends, which lost 3 bases and 0 bases, there was a span of 3 bases. Sequenced sample: naive CD4+ T cells from PBMCs. Sample subset: naive CD4+ T cells isolated by negative enrichment. This chain connects TRBV25-1 to TRBJ1-5, with unresolved D. This sequence was found in an adult with COVID-19. The CDR3 DNA reads as TGTGCCAGCAGTGATTATAGCAATCAGCCCCAGCATTTT. It encodes CASSDYSNQPQHF.